The 32 T cell receptor beta chains presented below share a single source sample, sequenced in a study of blood T cell repertoires in COVID-19. TCRdb keeps only in-frame clones here, not all; method: immunoSEQ multiplex PCR. The data show roughly 90,000 clones, around four fifths seen once. The source material was peripheral blood. All receptors derive from a human donor in a cohort sampled during active COVID-19.

The chain carries TRBV5-1 and TRBJ2-3, with D perhaps matching TRBD1 (7 bases). CDR1 is SGHRS, CDR2 YFSETQ, per germline. The CDR3 extends over 15 amino acids. V was clipped by 4 bases and J by 5 bases, with 17 bases between them. This CDR3 reads CASSPGGGGEDTQYF. Written as DNA, the CDR3 is TGCGCCAGCAGCCCTGGCGGAGGGGGCGAAGATACGCAGTATTTT.

The V call is TRBV4-1, the J call TRBJ2-2; 10 nucleotides line up with TRBD2. J gave up 8 bases and V 0 bases, and 9 bases lay outside the gene matches. Germline V lookup: CDR1 MGHRA, CDR2 YSYEKL. This CDR3 is 17 amino acids long. The CDR3 spells CASSQDPGTSAQGELFF. CDR3 in DNA: TGCGCCAGCAGCCAAGATCCTGGGACTAGCGCCCAAGGGGAGCTGTTTTTT.

The chain recombines TRBV28 with TRBJ1-1, with TRBD1 matching over 8 bases. Germline-derived CDR1 and CDR2 are MDHEN and SYDVKM. CDR3 size: 15 residues. V gave up 3 bases and J gave up 3 bases; unmatched junction bases: 6. The CDR3 loop reads CASSFLDRVYTEAFF. The CDR3 DNA follows: TGTGCCAGCAGTTTCTTGGACAGGGTATACACTGAAGCTTTCTTT.

The chain employs TRBV28 and TRBJ1-2, with D uncertain. CDR1 and CDR2 (germline): MDHEN, SYDVKM. CDR3 size: 15 residues. Trimming took 7 bases from V and 0 from J, leaving 15 bases between them. The DNA for the CDR3 is TGTGCCAGCAACCCCGGGAGGATAACTAACTATGGCTACACCTTC. This gives the protein CASNPGRITNYGYTF.

This sequence joins TRBV11-2 and TRBJ2-7; the match to TRBD2 covers 11 bases. The CDR3 covers 15 residues. Per germline, CDR1 SGHAT and CDR2 FQNNGV. Trimming at V came to 4 bases and at J to 2 bases, leaving 4 bases not matched to a gene. This CDR3 reads CASSWTSGRTYEQYF. CDR3 DNA sequence: TGTGCCAGCAGCTGGACTAGCGGGCGGACCTACGAGCAGTACTTC.

The chain couples TRBV11-2 to TRBJ2-5; 16 nucleotides match TRBD2. The CDR3 consists of 19 residues. In germline, CDR1 is SGHAT, CDR2 FQNNGV. The ends lost 7 bases at V and 5 bases at J; junction bases unmatched: 16. CDR3 amino acids: CASMKSRGLAGGPRETQYF. As DNA, the CDR3 is TGTGCCAGCATGAAGAGCAGGGGACTAGCGGGAGGGCCCCGGGAGACCCAGTACTTC.

V and J are TRBV12-5 and TRBJ2-5, with 7 bases identical to TRBD1. V shed 7 bases and J 2 bases; nucleotides not matched to a gene: 10. This CDR3 contains 15 residues. Germline V gene lookup returns CDR1 LGHNT and CDR2 FRNRAP. CDR3 region: CASARGQVGQETQYF. CDR3 nucleotides: TGTGCTAGTGCCCGTGGACAGGTCGGACAAGAGACCCAGTACTTC.

This clone was counted only a few times. The chain recombines TRBV14 with TRBJ1-2, with D perhaps TRBD1 (5 bases). Germline CDR1 SGHDN, CDR2 FVKESK. The CDR3 has 16 amino acids. V was cut by 2 bases and J by 5 bases, with 18 bases left in between. The DNA for the CDR3 is TGTGCCAGCAGCCAACCCGGACATCCCCTTGGGTATGGCTACACCTTC. This encodes CASSQPGHPLGYGYTF. Full variable domain (rest looked up from reference TRBV14 and TRBJ1-2): EAGVTQFPSHSVIEKGQTVTLRCDPISGHDNLYWYRRVMGKEIKFLLHFVKESKQDESGMPNNRFLAERTGGTYSTLKVQPAELEDSGVYFCASSQPGHPLGYGYTFGSGTRLTVV.

This chain uses TRBV28 with TRBJ1-2, with D perhaps TRBD1 (5 bases). Looked up from germline, CDR1 is MDHEN and CDR2 is SYDVKM. The CDR3 contains 15 residues. V lost 7 bases to trimming and J lost 3 bases, with 18 bases between them. The CDR3 loop reads CASILGGGGDYGYTF. The CDR3 DNA follows: TGTGCCAGCATCCTTGGTGGGGGAGGCGACTATGGCTACACCTTC.

This clone appeared once. V and J are TRBV7-5 and TRBJ2-5; the table's D call, TRBD2, was not checked against the DNA. TRBV7-5 is recorded as a pseudogene. The CDR3 runs 16 residues. The CDR3 region is CARSLVRGRAGETQYF. CDR3 coding DNA: TGTGCCAGAAGCTTAGTTCGGGGGAGGGCCGGGGAGACCCAGTACTTC.

This clone was recorded once. The chain recombines TRBV3-1 (or the pseudogene TRBV3-2) with TRBJ1-1; no clear D. CDR3 length: 11 amino acids. Per germline, CDR1 LGHDT and CDR2 YNNKEL (reference sequence). The germline V and J ends were trimmed by 2 bases and 4 bases, with 2 bases remaining between them. In DNA form, the CDR3 reads TGTGCCAGCAGCCAACGCACTGAAGCTTTCTTT. Translating it yields CASSQRTEAFF.

The chain combines TRBV19 with TRBJ1-6; 8 bases are shared with TRBD1. This CDR3 has 13 residues. Germline assignment: CDR1 LNHDA and CDR2 SQIVND (reference sequence). Trimming took 7 bases from V and 7 from J; bases not matched to a gene: 3. The CDR3 DNA sequence: TGTGCCAGTAAAAGACAGGGGAATTCACCCCTCCACTTT. As protein: CASKRQGNSPLHF. Combining the CDR3 with reference TRBV19 and TRBJ1-6 gives the whole variable domain DGGITQSPKYLFRKEGQNVTLSCEQNLNHDAMYWYRQDPGQGLRLIYYSQIVNDFQKGDIAEGYSVSREKKESFPLTVTSAQKNPTAFYLCASKRQGNSPLHFGNGTRLTVT.

J is TRBJ2-7 and V is TRBV5-4; maybe TRBD2 (6 bases). V was clipped by 5 bases and J by 3 bases, with 9 bases between them. Germline assignment: CDR1 SGHNT and CDR2 YYREEE (reference sequence). This CDR3 is 12 amino acids long. The CDR3: CASSFGSYEQYF. The DNA of the CDR3 is TGTGCCAGCAGTTTCGGGAGCTACGAGCAGTACTTC.

The V gene is TRBV2, the J gene TRBJ1-5, with D uncertain. This CDR3 region has 13 residues. The germline V gene encodes CDR1 SNHLY and CDR2 FYNNEI. Between the trimmed V and J ends, which lost 7 bases and 0 bases, there was a span of 7 bases. The CDR3 DNA is TGTGCCAGCATCCGGGATAGCAATCAGCCCCAGCATTTT. It encodes CASIRDSNQPQHF.

The chain employs TRBV19 and TRBJ1-5; 8 nucleotides match TRBD1. V gave up 10 bases and J gave up 5 bases; unmatched junction bases: 16. CDR1 is LNHDA, CDR2 SQIVND, per germline (reference sequence). This CDR3 contains 16 residues. The CDR3 spells CATTPRTGNIHQPQHF. As DNA, the CDR3 is TGTGCCACAACTCCAAGGACAGGGAATATCCATCAGCCCCAGCATTTT.

The CDR3 reads CASSQNPGQGENTIYF. The CDR3 DNA sequence: TGTGCCAGCAGCCAGAATCCGGGACAGGGGGAAAACACCATATATTTT. The rearrangement links TRBV4-2 to TRBJ1-3; 11 positions match TRBD1. J lost 6 bases, V lost 3 bases, and 7 bases had no gene match. The CDR3 runs 16 residues. CDR1 and CDR2 (germline): LGHNA, YNFKEQ.

The chain combines TRBV2 with TRBJ2-5, with D possibly matching TRBD2 (6 bases). The germline V and J ends were trimmed by 4 bases and 0 bases, with 6 bases remaining between them. The CDR3 length is 13 residues. Germline loops: CDR1 SNHLY, CDR2 FYNNEI. CDR3 region: CASSGDYQETQYF. In nucleotides, the CDR3 is TGTGCCAGCAGTGGGGACTACCAAGAGACCCAGTACTTC.

About this clone: This CDR3 is also generated by other DNA sequences in the sample. This chain uses TRBV19 with TRBJ2-3, with TRBD1 matching over 9 bases. CDR1 and CDR2 (germline): LNHDA, SQIVND (reference sequence). The CDR3 covers 13 residues. V gave up 9 bases and J gave up 1 base; unmatched junction bases: 2. The CDR3: CASRDRGTDTQYF. CDR3 nucleotide sequence: TGTGCCAGCCGGGACAGGGGCACAGATACGCAGTATTTT.

Written as DNA, the CDR3 is TGTGCCAGCAGATCGACTAGCGTGAGGATCAATGAGCAGTTCTTC. It is translated as CASRSTSVRINEQFF. The chain recombines TRBV3-1 (or the pseudogene TRBV3-2) with TRBJ2-1; 8 bases line up with TRBD2. The CDR3 length is 15 residues. V lost 6 bases and J lost 6; bases outside the gene matches: 10. Germline CDR1 is LGHDT and CDR2 is YNNKEL (reference sequence).

The V call is TRBV18, the J call TRBJ2-3, with 12 bases matching TRBD2. CDR1 and CDR2 (germline): KGHSH, LQKENI. V lost 2 bases and J lost 0; bases outside the gene matches: 9. The CDR3 is made up of 19 amino acids. Here the CDR3 reads CASSPVGLAGSLSTDTQYF. The DNA for the CDR3 is TGTGCCAGCTCACCAGTTGGACTAGCGGGATCCCTAAGCACAGATACGCAGTATTTT.

The V and J genes are TRBV2 and TRBJ2-1, with D perhaps matching TRBD2 (7 bases). This CDR3 has 14 amino acids. V was clipped by 6 bases and J by 10 bases, with 19 bases between them. The V gene's germline CDR1 is SNHLY and CDR2 FYNNEI. CDR3 loop: CASSGGGTEQEQFF. The DNA for the CDR3 is TGTGCCAGCAGCGGCGGGGGCACCGAACAGGAGCAGTTCTTC.

This clone was counted between two and nine times. The chain joins TRBV5-5 to TRBJ2-5, with D possibly being TRBD1 (6 bases). This CDR3 is built from 17 residues. Germline values: CDR1 SGHKS, CDR2 YYEKEE (reference sequence). Trimming left V 0 bases short and J 5 bases short, with 20 bases between. The chain's CDR3 is CASSLGGSQGRLETQYF. The CDR3 region has the DNA TGTGCCAGCAGCTTGGGGGGGTCCCAGGGGCGCCTGGAGACCCAGTACTTC.

J is TRBJ2-7 and V is TRBV18, with a weak D call TRBD1 (5 bases). CDR3 length equals 17 residues. Trimming shortened V by 5 bases and J by 0 bases, and 20 bases separated the two germline ends. Germline values: CDR1 KGHSH, CDR2 LQKENI. The CDR3: CASSSGVGRLTSYEQYF. Here the CDR3 DNA reads TGTGCCAGCTCATCGGGTGTGGGGCGGCTCACCTCCTACGAGCAGTACTTC. The full variable domain, in which reference TRBV18 and TRBJ2-7 provide the parts outside the CDR3, is NAGVMQNPRHLVRRRGQEARLRCSPMKGHSHVYWYRQLPEEGLKFMVYLQKENIIDESGMPKERFSAEFPKEGPSILRIQQVVRGDSAAYFCASSSGVGRLTSYEQYFGPGTRLTVT.

V is TRBV5-5 and J is TRBJ2-6, with 11 bases fitting TRBD1. The junction had 8 bases not matched to a gene; V was cut back by 3 bases and J by 0 bases. The germline CDR1 and CDR2 sequences are SGHKS and YYEKEE (reference sequence). The CDR3 contains 19 residues. CDR3 sequence reads: CASSSPTGTGGSGANVLTF. The CDR3 DNA sequence: TGTGCCAGCAGCTCCCCAACCGGGACAGGGGGCTCTGGGGCCAACGTCCTGACTTTC.

The chain carries TRBV5-1 and TRBJ2-1; tentatively, D is TRBD1 (5 bases). The V gene lost 0 bases and the J gene lost 4 bases, with 14 bases spanning the gap. The CDR3 loop spans 16 amino acids. In germline, CDR1 is SGHRS, CDR2 YFSETQ. The CDR3 region has the DNA TGCGCCAGCAGCTTGGTGACAGCCCTAGGATACAATGAGCAGTTCTTC. The encoded protein is CASSLVTALGYNEQFF.

The chain combines TRBV28 with TRBJ2-1; TRBD1 is a possible D gene (5 bases). Germline V gives CDR1 MDHEN, CDR2 SYDVKM. V lost 5 bases to trimming and J lost 9 bases, with 11 bases between them. This CDR3 region has 12 residues. For the CDR3, the DNA is TGTGCCAGCAGTACCCCTAGGGGTGAGCAGTTCTTC. The encoded protein is CASSTPRGEQFF. The full variable domain, with the rest looked up from reference TRBV28 and TRBJ2-1, is DVKVTQSSRYLVKRTGEKVFLECVQDMDHENMFWYRQDPGLGLRLIYFSYDVKMKEKGDIPEGYSVSREKKERFSLILESASTNQTSMYLCASSTPRGEQFFGPGTRLTVL.

The chain has TRBV6-5 and TRBJ1-1; tentatively, D is TRBD1 (5 bases). CDR3 length equals 14 residues. Germline V CDR1 and CDR2: MNHEY, SVGAGI. V shed 0 bases and J shed 5 bases, with 10 bases lying between them. CDR3 amino acids: CASSYSPGLTEAFF. CDR3 DNA: TGTGCCAGCAGTTACTCCCCAGGGCTTACTGAAGCTTTCTTT.

In its sample, this clone was seen a few times. This chain links TRBV28 with TRBJ2-5; D is possibly TRBD2 (7 bases). V lost 7 bases, J lost 4 bases, and 13 bases lay in between. Germline CDR1 reads MDHEN; CDR2 reads SYDVKM. CDR3 size: 13 residues. CDR3 amino acids: CASKGGLGETQYF. The CDR3 coding sequence is TGTGCCAGCAAGGGGGGGCTGGGAGAGACCCAGTACTTC.

This clone was seen a few times. The chain couples TRBV7-2 to TRBJ2-5, with a weak D call TRBD1 (5 bases). CDR1 is SGHTA, CDR2 FQGNSA, per germline. Trimming shortened V by 5 bases and J by 1 base, and 11 bases separated the two germline ends. There are 14 residues in the CDR3. Written as DNA, the CDR3 is TGTGCCAGCAGCCCTTCCAGGGCCCAAGAGACCCAGTACTTC. It encodes CASSPSRAQETQYF.

This clone occurred a few times. The rearrangement uses TRBV28 and TRBJ2-7; a weak D match, TRBD2 (6 bases). The length of the CDR3 is 13 residues. V was clipped by 2 bases and J by 9 bases, with 14 bases between them. CDR1 and CDR2 from the germline V gene are MDHEN and SYDVKM. The CDR3 is CASSLGRPGGQYF. The CDR3 region has the DNA TGTGCCAGCAGTTTAGGGCGCCCCGGGGGGCAGTACTTC.

The J gene is TRBJ1-6, the V gene TRBV6-5, with a tentative D call TRBD1 (6 bases). Germline CDR1 reads MNHEY; CDR2 reads SVGAGI. The CDR3 extends over 14 amino acids. Deletions cut 11 bases from V and 9 bases from J, with 20 bases between. CDR3 region: CACQLGQTVSPLHF. The CDR3 nucleotides read TGTGCCTGCCAGCTAGGACAGACGGTTTCACCCCTCCACTTT.

The gene calls are TRBV6-2 or TRBV6-3 and TRBJ1-1, with 8 bases fitting TRBD1. Trimming at V came to 4 bases and at J to 10 bases, leaving 8 bases not matched to a gene. Germline V gene data show CDR1 as MNHEY and CDR2 as SVGEGT. This CDR3 region has 13 residues. CDR3 loop: CASSSTGGKTAFF. DNA of the CDR3: TGTGCCAGCAGTTCAACAGGGGGTAAGACAGCTTTCTTT.